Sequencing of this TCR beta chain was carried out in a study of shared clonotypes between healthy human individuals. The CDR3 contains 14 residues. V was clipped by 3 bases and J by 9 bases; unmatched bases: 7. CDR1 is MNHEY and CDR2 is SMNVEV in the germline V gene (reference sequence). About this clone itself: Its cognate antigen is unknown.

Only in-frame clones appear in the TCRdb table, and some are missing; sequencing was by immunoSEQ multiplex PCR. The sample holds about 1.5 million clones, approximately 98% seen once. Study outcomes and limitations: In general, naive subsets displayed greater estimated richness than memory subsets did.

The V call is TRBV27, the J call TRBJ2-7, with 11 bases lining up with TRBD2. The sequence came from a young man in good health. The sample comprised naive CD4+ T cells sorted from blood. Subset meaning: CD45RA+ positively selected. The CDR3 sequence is CASSFIAGGAAQYF. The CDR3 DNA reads TGTGCCAGCAGTTTTATAGCGGGAGGGGCCGCGCAGTACTTC.